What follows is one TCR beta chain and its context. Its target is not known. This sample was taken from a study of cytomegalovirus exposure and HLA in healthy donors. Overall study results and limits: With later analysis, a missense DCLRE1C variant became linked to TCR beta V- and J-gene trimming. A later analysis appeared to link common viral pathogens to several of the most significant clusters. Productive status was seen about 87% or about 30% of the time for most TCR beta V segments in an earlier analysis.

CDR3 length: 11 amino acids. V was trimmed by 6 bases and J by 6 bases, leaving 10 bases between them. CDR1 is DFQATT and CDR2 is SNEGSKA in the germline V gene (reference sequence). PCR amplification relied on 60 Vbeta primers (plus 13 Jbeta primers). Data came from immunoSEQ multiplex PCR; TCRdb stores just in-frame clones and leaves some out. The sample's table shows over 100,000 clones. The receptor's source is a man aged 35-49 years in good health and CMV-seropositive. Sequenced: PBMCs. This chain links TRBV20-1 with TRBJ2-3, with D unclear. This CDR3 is CSARRSDTQYF. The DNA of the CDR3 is TGCAGTGCCCGGAGATCTGATACGCAGTATTTT.